These 8 T cell receptor beta chains share one sample of origin, sequenced in a study of OX40 agonist ivuxolimab in advanced cancers. TCRdb's copy holds only in-frame clones and misses some; the assay was immunoSEQ multiplex PCR. The table shows roughly 82,000 clones, with around 78% occurring only once. The sequencing here drew on CD4+ or CD8+ T cells sorted from blood, taken in a trial of the OX40 agonist ivuxolimab. The source of these receptors is an adult with an advanced solid tumor such as melanoma, head and neck, liver or kidney cancer.

The chain combines TRBV7-6 with TRBJ2-3, with TRBD2 matching 7 bases. After removal of 4 bases from V and 9 bases from J, the junction contained 7 bases not matched to a gene. Germline CDR1 SGHVS, CDR2 FNYEAQ. CDR3 length: 13 residues. CDR3 amino acids: CASSSSGYETQYF. The CDR3 DNA sequence: TGTGCCAGCAGCTCTAGCGGCTATGAGACGCAGTATTTT.

The V and J genes are TRBV29-1 and TRBJ1-5, with D possibly being TRBD1 (5 bases). This CDR3 is built from 12 residues. Germline V CDR1 and CDR2: SQVTM, ANQGSEA. The CDR3 spells CSAGAADQPQHF. CDR3 coding DNA: TGCTCCGCCGGGGCAGCAGATCAGCCCCAGCATTTT.

The chain links TRBV6-5 to TRBJ1-3; D remains ambiguous. V lost 5 bases, J lost 10 bases, and 18 bases lay in between. From germline, CDR1 is MNHEY and CDR2 SVGAGI. The CDR3 is made up of 14 amino acids. CDR3 nucleotides: TGTGCCAGCAGTCCCCGAAGGCCTCTGGGTACCATATATTTT. This gives the protein CASSPRRPLGTIYF.

The chain is built from TRBV6-5 and TRBJ2-7; D might be TRBD1 (6 bases). The length of the CDR3 is 11 residues. The germline gives CDR1 MNHEY, CDR2 SVGAGI. V was trimmed by 4 bases and J by 6 bases, leaving 7 bases between them. CDR3 bases: TGTGCCAGCAGTTCAGGGGTCGAGCAGTACTTC. Its protein product is CASSSGVEQYF.

This clone appeared once. This CDR3 is CASTVPGRSYNEQFF. The CDR3 coding sequence is TGTGCCAGCACCGTCCCGGGACGGTCCTACAATGAGCAGTTCTTC. The rearrangement joins TRBV6-1 to TRBJ2-1; D may match TRBD1 or TRBD2 (5 bases each). The CDR3 consists of 15 residues. Trimming took off 7 bases at V and 1 base at J, with 14 bases between the two ends. CDR1 and CDR2 (germline): MNHNS, SASEGT.

The chain uses TRBV14 and TRBJ2-1, with a weak D call TRBD2 (5 bases). The V end lost 2 bases, the J end lost 6 bases, and 11 bases lay between the germline ends. The length of the CDR3 is 14 residues. Per the germline V gene, CDR1 is SGHDN and CDR2 is FVKESK. CDR3 nucleotide sequence: TGTGCCAGCAGCCAACGAACGGGATTCAATGAGCAGTTCTTC. It yields the protein CASSQRTGFNEQFF.

The chain uses TRBV11-1 and TRBJ2-1; 8 bases align to TRBD2. The ends lost 6 bases at V and 1 base at J; junction bases unmatched: 5. The CDR3 is 15 residues long. Germline loops: CDR1 SGHAT, CDR2 FQDESV (reference sequence). The CDR3 here is CASRSSGSSYNEQFF. The CDR3, as DNA: TGTGCCAGCAGGTCTAGCGGGTCGTCCTACAATGAGCAGTTCTTC.

This clone was detected a few times. J is TRBJ1-6 and V is TRBV6-5; D unresolved. This CDR3 region has 14 residues. Looked up from germline, CDR1 is MNHEY and CDR2 is SVGAGI. Trimming removed 8 bases at V and 12 bases at J, with 20 bases between. In nucleotides, the CDR3 is TGTGCCAGCGGTCCGGACCCTGTTATGTTACCCCTCCACTTT. Amino acid sequence: CASGPDPVMLPLHF.